The 17 T cell receptor beta chains below come from one sample, sequenced in a study of T cells in Graves' hyperthyroidism and ophthalmopathy. Amplified TCR beta CDR3 regions derived from RNA transcripts. HTBI primers were used for first-round RT-PCR of the TCR CDR3. TCRdb re-called the multiplex PCR reads with MiXCR, one entry per CDR3 protein. The sample gives 700,000 to 950,000 distinct CDR3 sequences, around 40% of which show up once; roughly 30% is in the top ten. Sequenced input: blood. Every receptor here comes from a woman between 40 and 50 years old with Graves' hyperthyroidism.

In this sample, this clonotype turned up many times. CDR3 protein: CAVSRKAEVNTGELFF. DNA for the CDR3: TGTGCCGTCTCCAGGAAGGCAGAAGTGAACACCGGGGAGCTGTTTTTT. The V call is TRBV10-3, the J call TRBJ2-2; D not certain. This CDR3 region has 16 residues. Trimming removed 11 bases at V and 1 base at J, with 20 bases between. The germline V gene encodes CDR1 ENHRY and CDR2 SYGVKD.

This clonotype was found a few times. V is TRBV5-8 and J is TRBJ2-7; the D is unclear. CDR3 length: 15 amino acids. Germline V gene lookup returns CDR1 SGHTS and CDR2 YDEGEE. With 3 bases removed from V and 2 bases from J, the gap between germline ends came to 15 bases. CDR3 sequence (DNA): TGTGCCAGCAGCTCCACCGACGGACGAACCTACGAGCAGTACTTC. Residues: CASSSTDGRTYEQYF.

In this sample, this clonotype turned up many times. This chain uses TRBV29-1 with TRBJ1-1, with 7 positions matching TRBD1. This CDR3 has 12 amino acids. Germline V gene sequence: CDR1 SQVTM, CDR2 ANQGSEA. With 8 bases clipped from V and 11 bases from J, the junction kept 14 bases outside the gene matches. CDR3 sequence: CSIKGAGEEAFF. The CDR3 bases are TGCAGCATCAAGGGGGCAGGGGAAGAGGCTTTCTTT.

This clonotype was picked up many times. The V call is TRBV7-9, the J call TRBJ2-5, with a weak D call TRBD2 (6 bases). Trimming shortened V by 5 bases and J by 6 bases, and 22 bases separated the two germline ends. This CDR3 spans 16 amino acids. Germline values: CDR1 SEHNR, CDR2 FQNEAQ (reference sequence). The CDR3 DNA follows: TGTGCCAGCAGCCCGGGACTGCCTAGGGAGGAGAAGACCCAGTACTTC. Protein sequence: CASSPGLPREEKTQYF. The entire variable domain, with the rest obtained from reference TRBV7-9 and TRBJ2-5, is as follows: DTGVSQNPRHKITKRGQNVTFRCDPISEHNRLYWYRQTLGQGPEFLTYFQNEAQLEKSRLLSDRFSAERPKGSFSTLEIQRTEQGDSAMYLCASSPGLPREEKTQYFGPGTRLLVL.

This clonotype was detected only a few times. This may be a read error, as it is one base from a much larger clone. The chain uses TRBV11-2 and TRBJ1-4; D remains unclear. CDR1 and CDR2 (germline): SGHAT, FQNNGV. The ends were cut back, 5 bases at V and 8 bases at J, with 6 bases in the middle. The CDR3 totals 11 residues. The CDR3 spells CASSIQEKLFF. DNA of the CDR3: TGTGCCAGCAGCATACAGGAAAAACTGTTTTTT.

V and J are TRBV20-1 and TRBJ1-1; 7 bases agree with TRBD1. The CDR3 loop spans 14 amino acids. Per germline, CDR1 DFQATT and CDR2 SNEGSKA (reference sequence). The trim removed 6 bases at V and 0 bases at J, leaving 7 bases unmatched. This CDR3 is CSARDRFLNTEAFF. CDR3 bases: TGCAGTGCCAGGGACAGATTTTTGAACACTGAAGCTTTCTTT.

V is TRBV4-1 and J is TRBJ2-5; 8 positions agree with TRBD2. V trimming: 0 bases; J trimming: 5 bases; junction bases outside the gene matches: 14. CDR1 MGHRA and CDR2 YSYEKL come from the germline V gene. The CDR3 has 18 residues. In DNA, the CDR3 is TGCGCCAGCAGCCAAGATATTCCCCTACGGGGGGGGAGGGAGACCCAGTACTTC. Residues: CASSQDIPLRGGRETQYF.

This clonotype was observed many times. The chain is built from TRBV12-3 or TRBV12-4 and TRBJ1-6; D call uncertain. This CDR3 has 12 amino acids. Trimming left V 6 bases short and J 9 bases short, with 9 bases between. The CDR3 sequence: CASSHPFSPLHF. The CDR3 region has the DNA TGTGCCAGCAGCCATCCCTTTTCACCCCTCCACTTT.

The V call is TRBV29-1, the J call TRBJ1-6; TRBD1 might be the D (5 bases). The germline V and J ends were trimmed by 3 bases and 7 bases, with 10 bases remaining between them. Germline loops: CDR1 SQVTM, CDR2 ANQGSEA. The CDR3 consists of 13 residues. The DNA for the CDR3 is TGCAGCGTTGACGACGGGGCGAATTCACCCCTCCACTTT. Translated, it gives CSVDDGANSPLHF.

The chain employs TRBV29-1 and TRBJ2-7, with 8 bases lining up with TRBD2. Germline lookup yields CDR1 SQVTM and CDR2 ANQGSEA. The CDR3 length is 11 residues. The CDR3 reads CSFPSGSEQYF. The CDR3 DNA is TGCAGTTTTCCCAGCGGGAGTGAGCAGTACTTC.

Remarks on this clonotype: One end of the junction is discordant with germline, which a read error may explain. V gene TRBV14 combines with J gene TRBJ1-3, with unresolved D. The CDR3 totals 15 residues. Germline values: CDR1 SGHDN, CDR2 FVKESK. CDR3 in amino acids: CASSRSATSGNTVYF. The CDR3 bases are TGTGCCAGCAGCCGGTCCGCGACGTCTGGAAACACCGTATATTTT.

This clonotype was detected ten times or more. The chain links TRBV20-1 to TRBJ2-7; D is unresolved. The CDR3 covers 14 residues. The germline V gene encodes CDR1 DFQATT and CDR2 SNEGSKA (reference sequence). V lost 0 bases, J lost 4 bases, and 13 bases lay in between. CDR3 sequence reads: CSARDGRVLYEQYF. CDR3 sequence (DNA): TGCAGTGCTAGAGATGGGCGAGTTCTTTACGAGCAGTACTTC.

This clonotype showed up just a few times. A much larger clone is a single base away; this may be a read error. The chain links TRBV7-2 to TRBJ1-5, with TRBD1 as a possible D gene (6 bases). V lost 1 base and J 4 bases, leaving 11 bases between the germline ends. Per germline, CDR1 SGHTA and CDR2 FQGNSA. This CDR3 has 15 residues. CDR3 sequence (DNA): TGTGCCAGCAGCTTAGGGGCAGGGGTTAATCAGCCCCAGCATTTT. Translating it yields CASSLGAGVNQPQHF.

This clonotype was observed many times. The V gene is TRBV2, the J gene TRBJ1-5, with D uncertain. The CDR3 spans 13 residues. The V gene's germline CDR1 is SNHLY and CDR2 FYNNEI. V was pared by 10 bases and J by 2 bases, with 12 bases between. The CDR3 DNA sequence: TGTGCCACCCGCCAGTCCCGCAATCAGCCCCAGCATTTT. This codes for CATRQSRNQPQHF.

There are many counts of this clonotype. The V call is TRBV29-1, the J call TRBJ1-1; D is undetermined. V lost 4 bases and J 0 bases, leaving 12 bases between the germline ends. Germline CDR1 and CDR2: SQVTM and ANQGSEA. The CDR3 extends over 14 amino acids. DNA of the CDR3: TGCAGCGTTGCCCCGTCAGTCCTGAACACTGAAGCTTTCTTT. Translation gives CSVAPSVLNTEAFF.

This clonotype showed up many times. Sequence at one end of the junction differs from germline and may be a read error. The genes are TRBV10-2 and TRBJ1-1, with D uncertain. This CDR3 contains 12 residues. Germline V CDR1 and CDR2: WSHSY, SAAADI. CDR3 coding DNA: TGTGCCAGCAGCTTAAGGGCGACTGAAGCTTTCTTT. It is translated as CASSLRATEAFF.

The chain uses TRBV6-2 or TRBV6-3 and TRBJ2-7, with TRBD2 matching 8 bases. CDR1 is MNHEY, CDR2 SVGEGT, per germline. V trimming: 10 bases; J trimming: 1 base; junction bases outside the gene matches: 6. This CDR3 has 13 amino acids. In DNA form, the CDR3 reads TGTGCCACTACGGGAGGGCCTTCCTACGAGCAGTACTTC. Translated, it gives CATTGGPSYEQYF.